In its sample, the clone carrying this T cell receptor (beta chain) was seen many times. This sample was included in a study of T cell repertoires in cytomegalovirus infection. This CDR3 is 13 amino acids long. The germline V gene encodes CDR1 MNHEY and CDR2 SVGAGI. V was trimmed by 2 bases and J by 6 bases, leaving 10 bases between them. TCRdb independently ran MiXCR on the reads; one entry per CDR3 protein. Found here are fewer than 350,000 distinct CDR3 sequences, roughly 16% of them singletons; the top ten hold about 12%. Input material: PBMCs. The chain recombines TRBV6-5 with TRBJ1-2; D uncertain. The source is a human donor in good health (CMV status not recorded). Some clones in this sample may be carry-over from other donors' samples. The CDR3 loop reads CASSYRGIDGYTF. For the CDR3, the DNA is TGTGCCAGCAGTTACAGAGGGATCGATGGCTACACCTTC.